Shown below are 21 T cell receptor beta chains from a single sample sequenced in a study of tumor and adjacent non-tumor tissue in lung cancer. This sample's RNA came from whole unsorted tissue. The library came from three nested PCR rounds adapted from ARM-PCR protocols. A single record per CDR3 protein comes from TCRdb applying MiXCR to the multiplex PCR reads. This sample has about 140,000 distinct CDR3 sequences, with about 71% found just once. Sequencing was carried out using lung tumor tissue. The receptors were sampled from a man in his 60s with small cell lung cancer.

V gene TRBV5-1 combines with J gene TRBJ2-3; D call uncertain. CDR3 length equals 16 residues. Germline V gene sequence: CDR1 SGHRS, CDR2 YFSETQ. Trimming took 4 bases from V and 7 from J, leaving 22 bases between them. The CDR3 reads CASSPQASLAVNTQYF. DNA for the CDR3: TGCGCCAGCAGCCCCCAGGCCTCTCTTGCAGTCAATACGCAGTATTTT.

The chain is built from TRBV6-5 and TRBJ2-7, with D possibly being TRBD2 (6 bases). This CDR3 is built from 13 residues. The germline gives CDR1 MNHEY, CDR2 SVGAGI. Written as DNA, the CDR3 is TGTGCCAACGGGAGTAGCGAGCCTTACGAGCAGTACGTA. Its protein product is CANGSSEPYEQYV.

With regard to this clonotype: Relative to the germline gene, one junction end is altered; a read error may explain this. This chain joins TRBV20-1 and TRBJ2-5; D might be TRBD2 (5 bases). Germline CDR1 DFQATT, CDR2 SNEGSKA (reference sequence). The CDR3 is 11 residues long. Written as DNA, the CDR3 is TGCAGTGCTAGAGGGTGGGAGACCCAATACTTC. It specifies CSARGWETQYF.

As to this clonotype: Compared with germline, one end of the junction differs, possibly owing to a read error. The chain combines TRBV6-1 with TRBJ2-6; D assignment may be TRBD1 or TRBD2 (6 bases each). The CDR3 covers 17 residues. Germline loops: CDR1 MNHNS, CDR2 SASEGT. CDR3 sequence reads: CASSRAEGGSGANVQTF. The CDR3 region has the DNA TGTGCCAGCAGTAGGGCAGAGGGGGGCTCTGGGGCCAACGTCCAGACTTTC.

This chain connects TRBV5-8 to TRBJ2-7, with TRBD1 identical over 9 bases. Germline CDR1 reads SGHTS; CDR2 reads YDEGEE. There are 14 residues in the CDR3. Trimming cost V 4 bases and J 6 bases; bases outside gene matches: 8. The CDR3 DNA sequence: TGTGCCAGCAGCCTCTCCCGGGACAGGGTCGAGCAGTACGTC. Translation: CASSLSRDRVEQYV.

As to this clonotype: The missing conserved phenylalanine or tryptophan at the end of this CDR3 makes a read error likely. The chain uses TRBV11-1 and TRBJ2-5; D not resolved. Germline V gene sequence: CDR1 SGHAT, CDR2 FQDESV (reference sequence). The CDR3 loop spans 13 amino acids. The V end was cut by 5 bases, the J end by 3 bases, with 10 bases between. The CDR3 sequence is CASSIDREETQYL. CDR3 nucleotide sequence: TGTGCCAGCAGCATAGATAGAGAAGAGACCCAGTACTTA.

With respect to this clonotype: The germline gene is not matched at one end of the junction; a read error may be the cause. The V gene is TRBV11-2, the J gene TRBJ2-1, with 10 bases that match TRBD2. CDR1 and CDR2 (germline): SGHAT, FQNNGV. The length of the CDR3 is 18 residues. The CDR3 reads CAISLGVAGGYYYNEQFF. The CDR3 DNA follows: TGTGCCATCAGCTTAGGAGTAGCGGGAGGCTACTACTATAATGAGCAGTTCTTC. Looking up the rest from reference TRBV11-2 and TRBJ2-1 gives the full variable domain: EAGVAQSPRYKIIEKRQSVAFWCNPISGHATLYWYQQILGQGPKLLIQFQNNGVVDDSQLPKDRFSAERLKGVDSTLKIQPAKLEDSAVYLCAISLGVAGGYYYNEQFFGPGTRLTVL.

This sequence joins TRBV20-1 and TRBJ1-5; tentatively, D is TRBD1 (6 bases). CDR1 is DFQATT and CDR2 is SNEGSKA in the germline V gene (reference sequence). This CDR3 has 15 amino acids. The germline V and J ends were trimmed by 0 bases and 11 bases, with 20 bases remaining between them. The chain's CDR3 is CSAREGAGSIGSQHF. CDR3 DNA: TGCAGTGCTAGAGAGGGGGCAGGGTCAATAGGGTCCCAGCATTTT.

The chain uses TRBV5-1 and TRBJ2-7; D is perhaps TRBD2 (6 bases). Germline CDR1 and CDR2: SGHRS and YFSETQ. The CDR3 runs 14 residues. V was cut by 4 bases and J by 4 bases, with 15 bases left in between. The CDR3 is CASSDWGEGYEQYF. The CDR3 nucleotides are TGCGCCAGCAGCGACTGGGGGGAAGGGTACGAGCAGTACTTC.

The sample holds a few counts of this clonotype. The gene calls are TRBV6-6 and TRBJ2-2; D remains ambiguous. This CDR3 spans 12 amino acids. CDR1 is MNHNY, CDR2 SVGAGI, per germline (reference sequence). Trimming left V 5 bases short and J 5 bases short, with 6 bases between. CDR3 protein: CASSTPTGELFF. The CDR3 nucleotides are TGTGCCAGCAGTACTCCTACCGGGGAGCTGTTTTTT.

A single count supports this clonotype. The chain joins TRBV28 to TRBJ1-1, with D uncertain. CDR1 MDHEN and CDR2 SYDVKM come from the germline V gene. This CDR3 contains 11 residues. CDR3 region: CTCSFRTEAFF. The CDR3 coding sequence is TGTACCTGCAGTTTCAGGACTGAAGCTTTCTTT.

The chain uses TRBV24-1 and TRBJ2-2; D remains ambiguous. Trimming removed 10 bases from V and 4 bases from J, with 12 bases in between. The length of the CDR3 is 13 residues. In germline, CDR1 is KGHDR, CDR2 SFDVKD. The CDR3: CATRMAPTGELFF. In nucleotides, the CDR3 is TGTGCCACGAGAATGGCTCCCACCGGGGAGCTGTTTTTT.

The chain joins TRBV12-5 to TRBJ2-5, with D tentatively TRBD2 (5 bases). This CDR3 comprises 12 residues. V was pared by 9 bases and J by 2 bases, with 10 bases between. Looked up from germline, CDR1 is LGHNT and CDR2 is FRNRAP. CDR3 sequence: CASRGLQETQYF. In nucleotides, the CDR3 is TGTGCTAGCCGGGGTCTTCAAGAGACCCAGTACTTC.

The chain is built from TRBV4-2 and TRBJ2-1; a weak D match, TRBD2 (6 bases). This CDR3 contains 15 residues. Trimming removed 5 bases from V and 6 bases from J, with 17 bases in between. Per germline, CDR1 LGHNA and CDR2 YNFKEQ. The DNA for the CDR3 is TGTGCCAGCAGCTATGGGGACTCGACCCCCAATGAGCAGTTCTTC. Translating it yields CASSYGDSTPNEQFF.

This chain connects TRBV4-1 to TRBJ1-1; D is unclear. The germline V and J ends were trimmed by 2 bases and 2 bases, with 9 bases remaining between them. Germline V gives CDR1 MGHRA, CDR2 YSYEKL. The CDR3 consists of 14 residues. The CDR3 spells CASSQPIINTEAFF. The CDR3 DNA sequence: TGCGCCAGCAGCCAACCTATAATAAACACTGAAGCTTTCTTT.

This clonotype was picked up a small number of times. A much larger clone lies one base from this, so it may be a read error. The rearrangement uses TRBV20-1 and TRBJ2-3; 12 bases line up with TRBD2. The germline V gene encodes CDR1 DFQATT and CDR2 SNEGSKA (reference sequence). This CDR3 has 15 residues. CDR3 sequence (DNA): TGCAATGCTAGTTGGACTAGCGGGGACACAGATACGCAGTATTTT. Translating it yields CNASWTSGDTDTQYF.

Remarks on this clonotype: A much larger clone lies a single base off, so this may be a read error. The V and J genes are TRBV29-1 and TRBJ1-1, with 10 bases that match TRBD1. Germline V gene lookup returns CDR1 SQVTM and CDR2 ANQGSEA. The CDR3 runs 13 residues. With V trimmed by 7 bases and J by 7 bases, 9 bases remained unmatched. CDR3 sequence: CSGGQGRGIEAFF. The CDR3 bases are TGCAGCGGGGGACAGGGGCGAGGGATTGAAGCTTTCTTT. The entire variable domain, with the rest obtained from reference TRBV29-1 and TRBJ1-1, is as follows: SAVISQKPSRDICQRGTSLTIQCQVDSQVTMMFWYRQQPGQSLTLIATANQGSEATYESGFVIDKFPISRPNLTFSTLTVSNMSPEDSSIYLCSGGQGRGIEAFFGQGTRLTVV.

In regard to this clonotype: The DNA is omitted, as the CDR3 cannot be located on it reliably, and the CDR3 follows TCRdb's listing. The gene calls are TRBV12-3 or TRBV12-4 and TRBJ1-6; the table's D call, TRBD1, has no DNA check behind it. The CDR3 length equals 14 residues, ends included. CDR3 region: CASSTVGGGSPLHF.

The chain has TRBV20-1 and TRBJ2-3; D remains unclear. Germline-derived CDR1 and CDR2 are DFQATT and SNEGSKA (reference sequence). V gave up 3 bases and J gave up 6 bases, with 19 bases separating them. CDR3 length equals 15 residues. The CDR3 DNA sequence: TGCAGTGCTAGTCTCGGTAGTGGTGCAACCGATACGCAGTATTTT. This gives the protein CSASLGSGATDTQYF.

The chain links TRBV11-2 to TRBJ2-7; D is uncertain. Trimming cost V 8 bases and J 1 base, with 15 bases left between them. Looked up from germline, CDR1 is SGHAT and CDR2 is FQNNGV. The CDR3 extends over 14 amino acids. CDR3 in DNA: TGTGCCAGCGGCGTATACGACACTTCCTACGAGCAGTACTTC. This translates into CASGVYDTSYEQYF.

Details on this clonotype: This may stem from a read error, because a much larger clone lies one nucleotide away. V gene TRBV24-1 combines with J gene TRBJ2-1; 12 bases match TRBD2. Germline assignment: CDR1 KGHDR and CDR2 SFDVKD. The CDR3 length is 18 residues. V was pared by 4 bases and J by 1 base, with 7 bases of the junction left unmatched. The CDR3 loop reads CATSDGLAGSSSYNEQFF. CDR3 DNA: TGTGCCACCAGTGACGGACTAGCGGGATCTAGTTCCTACAATGAGCAGTTCTTC.